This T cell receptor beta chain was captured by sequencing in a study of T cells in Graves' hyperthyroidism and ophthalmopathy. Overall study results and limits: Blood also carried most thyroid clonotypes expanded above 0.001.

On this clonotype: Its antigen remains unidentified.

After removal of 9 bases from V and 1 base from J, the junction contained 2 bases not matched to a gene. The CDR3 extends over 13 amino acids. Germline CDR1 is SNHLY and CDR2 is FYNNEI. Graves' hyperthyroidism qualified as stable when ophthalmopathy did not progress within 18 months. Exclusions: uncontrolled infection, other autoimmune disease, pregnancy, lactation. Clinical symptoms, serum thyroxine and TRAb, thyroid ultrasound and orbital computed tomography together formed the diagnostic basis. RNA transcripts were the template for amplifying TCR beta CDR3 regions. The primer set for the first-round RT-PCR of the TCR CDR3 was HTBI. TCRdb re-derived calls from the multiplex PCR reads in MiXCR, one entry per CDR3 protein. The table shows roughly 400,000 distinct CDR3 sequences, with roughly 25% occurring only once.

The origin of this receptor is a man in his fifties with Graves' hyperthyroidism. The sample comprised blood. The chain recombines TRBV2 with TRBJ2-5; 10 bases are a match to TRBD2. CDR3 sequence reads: CARRLAGQETQYF. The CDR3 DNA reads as TGTGCCAGGCGACTAGCGGGCCAAGAGACCCAGTACTTC.